This record concerns one TCR beta chain sequence. The entry originates in a study of cytotoxic CD8 clonotypes in ibrutinib-treated CLL. CDR1 SGHNT and CDR2 YENEEA come from the germline V gene. V lost 2 bases to trimming and J lost 4 bases, with 11 bases between them. The length of the CDR3 is 15 residues. This table comes from immunoSEQ multiplex PCR, and its TCRdb copy is limited to in-frame clones, with some not included. The data contain around 15,000 clones, 65% to 70% of them singletons. The specimen was PBMCs, collected before ibrutinib treatment. This TCR was sampled from a human donor with chronic lymphocytic leukemia. V is TRBV11-3 and J is TRBJ2-2; D may be TRBD1 (5 bases). CDR3 DNA: TGTGCCAGCAGCTTACGGCAGGGCAGCACCGGGGAGCTGTTTTTT. This gives the protein CASSLRQGSTGELFF.